The rows below give T cell receptor beta chains drawn from one sample of a study of Tregs in tolerant kidney transplant recipients. Profiling relied on immunoSEQ multiplex PCR, and the TCRdb table lists in-frame clones only, not all of them. Of about 77,000 clones detected, 95% to 98% appear once; the ten largest clones hold around 0.58%. The sample consisted of CD4+ T cells from blood, taken before the transplant. The receptors originated from a human donor who received a combined kidney and bone marrow transplant. Both conserved end residues are part of each CDR3. A D gene is named only where the DNA matches it firmly. Expanded clones are given a class, and other clones once, few, many or no size at all.

j_gene	abundance	v_gene	d_gene	len	CDR3aa	CDR3nt
TRBJ1-1	.	TRBV5-1	.	15	CASRRGGDTNTEAFF	TGCGCCAGCAGACGAGGTGGGGACACTAACACTGAAGCTTTCTTT
TRBJ2-1	.	TRBV6-1	TRBD1	15	CASSEGQGHYNEQFF	TGTGCCAGCAGTGAAGGACAGGGACATTACAATGAGCAGTTCTTC
TRBJ2-3	.	TRBV10-3	TRBD2	15	CAIGRTSGGTDTQYF	TGTGCCATCGGCCGGACTAGCGGGGGCACAGATACGCAGTATTTT
TRBJ1-5	.	TRBV18	.	15	CASSLTVGRYQPQHF	TGTGCCAGCTCACTGACGGTGGGCCGCTATCAGCCCCAGCATTTT
TRBJ2-5	once	TRBV14	.	13	CASSQVREETQYF	TGTGCCAGCAGCCAAGTGAGGGAAGAGACCCAGTACTTC
TRBJ2-3	.	TRBV20-1	TRBD2	11	CSLAGGDTQYF	TGCAGCCTAGCGGGAGGAGATACGCAGTATTTT
TRBJ2-6	.	TRBV12-5	.	18	CASGVTDAGQSRANVLTF	TGTGCTAGTGGTGTTACGGATGCAGGACAAAGTCGGGCCAACGTCCTGACTTTC
TRBJ2-5	.	TRBV5-1	.	12	CASSFGAETQYF	TGCGCCAGCAGCTTTGGGGCAGAGACCCAGTACTTC
TRBJ2-5	.	TRBV7-6	TRBD2	19	CASSPIHSFGAGGTKTQYF	TGTGCCAGCAGCCCGATCCATAGCTTTGGAGCGGGGGGAACGAAGACCCAGTACTTC
TRBJ2-1	.	TRBV2	.	12	CASSLRVNEQFF	TGTGCCAGCAGTCTCCGGGTCAATGAGCAGTTCTTC
TRBJ1-2	.	TRBV5-4	.	14	CASSLGTRVVGYTF	TGTGCCAGCAGCTTGGGCACCAGGGTGGTAGGCTACACCTTC
TRBJ2-2	.	TRBV7-2	.	16	CASSLAQGIGIGELFF	TGTGCCAGCAGCTTAGCCCAGGGGATAGGCATCGGGGAGCTGTTTTTT
TRBJ2-7	.	TRBV7-9	TRBD1	14	CASSFWTGGFEQYF	TGTGCCAGCAGCTTCTGGACAGGGGGCTTCGAGCAGTACTTC
TRBJ1-5	.	TRBV7-9	TRBD1	17	CASSLGQALVEDQPQHF	TGTGCCAGCAGCCTCGGACAGGCGTTGGTTGAGGATCAGCCCCAGCATTTT
TRBJ2-2	.	TRBV5-5	TRBD2	17	CASSLLRLAGSTGELFF	TGTGCCAGCAGCTTACTTCGACTAGCGGGATCCACCGGGGAGCTGTTTTTT
TRBJ1-4	.	TRBV4-3	TRBD1	16	CASSQDRQGQNEKLFF	TGCGCCAGCAGCCAAGATCGGCAGGGACAGAATGAAAAACTGTTTTTT
TRBJ2-4	.	TRBV4-2	.	17	CASSQQLAGGTKNIQYF	TGTGCCAGCAGCCAGCAACTAGCTGGTGGGACCAAAAACATTCAGTACTTC
TRBJ1-1	once	TRBV2	TRBD1	15	CASSGTGGAATEAFF	TGTGCCAGCAGTGGAACAGGGGGCGCGGCCACTGAAGCTTTCTTT
TRBJ2-3	.	TRBV30	.	16	CAWSPFTGQSTDTQYF	TGTGCCTGGAGTCCATTTACCGGACAGAGCACAGATACGCAGTATTTT
TRBJ1-1	.	TRBV4-1	TRBD1	16	CASSHPWTGANTEAFF	TGCGCCAGCAGCCATCCGTGGACAGGGGCGAACACTGAAGCTTTCTTT
TRBJ2-3	.	TRBV4-3	.	21	CASSQVLFGDRNIAFTDTQYF	TGCGCCAGCAGCCAAGTCCTGTTTGGAGACCGTAATATTGCCTTCACAGATACGCAGTATTTT
TRBJ1-1	.	TRBV9	TRBD1	15	CASSAPTGAATEAFF	TGTGCCAGCAGCGCACCCACAGGGGCAGCTACTGAAGCTTTCTTT
TRBJ2-3	once	TRBV29-1	TRBD2	13	CSVLAGITDTQYF	TGCAGCGTTCTAGCGGGAATCACAGATACGCAGTATTTT
TRBJ2-7	.	TRBV5-6	TRBD2	15	CASSLMTSGIYEQYF	TGTGCCAGCAGCTTGATGACTAGCGGGATCTACGAGCAGTACTTC
TRBJ2-5	once	TRBV5-5	TRBD1	14	CASSLEGTGVTQYF	TGTGCCAGCAGCTTGGAGGGGACAGGGGTGACCCAGTACTTC
TRBJ1-4	few	TRBV5-1	.	14	CASSFGRLDEKLFF	TGCGCCAGCAGCTTTGGGCGATTGGATGAAAAACTGTTTTTT
TRBJ2-3	once	TRBV7-9	TRBD2	16	CASSLDGGDSTDTQYF	TGTGCCAGCAGCTTAGACGGGGGGGACAGCACAGATACGCAGTATTTT
TRBJ2-5	.	TRBV2	.	12	CASSPNQETQYF	TGTGCCAGCAGCCCTAACCAAGAGACCCAGTACTTC
TRBJ2-2	.	TRBV29-1	TRBD1	16	CSALVRGTVNTGELFF	TGCAGCGCCCTGGTCAGGGGGACGGTGAACACCGGGGAGCTGTTTTTT
TRBJ2-1	.	TRBV9	.	16	CASSVELGSSYNEQFF	TGTGCCAGCAGCGTAGAGTTGGGCAGCTCCTACAATGAGCAGTTCTTC
TRBJ1-2	.	TRBV7-2	TRBD1	14	CASSLSQTGWGYTF	TGTGCCAGCAGCTTATCTCAGACAGGGTGGGGCTACACCTTC
TRBJ2-1	.	TRBV5-1	TRBD2	20	CASSFPGSGNEMSSYNEQFF	TGCGCCAGCAGCTTTCCCGGTAGCGGGAACGAAATGAGCTCCTACAATGAGCAGTTCTTC
TRBJ2-1	once	TRBV5-1	TRBD1	17	CASSILPGQGGNNEQFF	TGCGCCAGCAGCATCCTCCCGGGACAGGGAGGCAACAATGAGCAGTTCTTC
TRBJ2-3	.	TRBV10-2	.	18	CASSSARRGIANTDTQYF	TGCGCCAGCAGCAGTGCCCGGAGAGGGATAGCTAACACAGATACGCAGTATTTT
TRBJ2-3	.	TRBV7-2	.	12	CASSPRGDTQYF	TGTGCCAGCAGCCCCCGAGGAGATACGCAGTATTTT
TRBJ2-1	.	TRBV7-9	TRBD2	16	CASSLSLAGSYNEQFF	TGTGCCAGCAGCTTAAGTCTAGCGGGGTCATACAATGAGCAGTTCTTC
TRBJ1-2	.	TRBV7-2	.	12	CASSLDRRIALF	TGTGCCAGCAGCTTAGATAGGAGGATTGCCCTTTTC
TRBJ2-5	.	TRBV2	.	13	CASTLTGQETQYF	TGTGCCAGCACCTTGACAGGTCAAGAGACCCAGTACTTC
TRBJ2-2	once	TRBV7-2	TRBD1	15	CASSYRDRVTGELFF	TGTGCCAGCAGCTACCGGGACAGGGTCACCGGGGAGCTGTTTTTT
TRBJ1-2	.	TRBV28	TRBD1	16	CASRLDRGLEVYGYTF	TGTGCCAGCAGGTTAGACAGGGGCCTAGAGGTCTATGGCTACACCTTC
TRBJ1-1	.	TRBV5-6	.	15	CASSLKMRLGAEAFF	TGTGCCAGCAGCTTAAAGATGAGGCTCGGGGCTGAAGCTTTCTTT
TRBJ2-2	.	TRBV28	TRBD1	15	CASSLFDRDTGELFF	TGTGCCAGCAGTTTATTTGACAGGGACACCGGGGAGCTGTTTTTT
TRBJ2-1	.	TRBV7-2	TRBD2	15	CASTLQRGTYNEQFF	TGTGCCAGCACTCTCCAGCGGGGGACCTACAATGAGCAGTTCTTC
TRBJ2-3	.	TRBV12-5	TRBD2	18	CASGRLAAAHPTTDTQYF	TGTGCTAGTGGACGACTAGCAGCCGCACACCCGACCACAGATACGCAGTATTTT
TRBJ2-1	.	TRBV5-1	.	15	CASSLEGLSYNEQFF	TGCGCCAGCAGCTTGGAGGGGCTCTCCTACAATGAGCAGTTCTTC
TRBJ1-3	.	TRBV9	TRBD1	15	CASSVDPGGGNTIYF	TGTGCCAGCAGCGTAGACCCAGGGGGTGGAAACACCATATATTTT
TRBJ1-1	.	TRBV11-3	TRBD1	15	CASSLQSGTGKGAFF	TGTGCCAGCAGCTTACAGTCCGGGACAGGGAAAGGAGCTTTCTTT
TRBJ2-7	.	TRBV29-1	TRBD1	12	CSVGDSPEEQYF	TGCAGCGTTGGGGACAGCCCAGAGGAGCAGTACTTC
TRBJ2-7	once	TRBV6-4	TRBD1	13	CASTSGGRYEQYF	TGTGCCAGCACCTCAGGGGGCAGGTACGAGCAGTACTTC
TRBJ1-3	once	TRBV6-6	.	15	CASSLRDNSGNTIYF	TGTGCCAGCAGTTTACGGGACAACTCTGGAAACACCATATATTTT
TRBJ1-1	.	TRBV6-1	.	12	CASSPVNTEAFF	TGTGCCAGCAGTCCAGTGAACACTGAAGCTTTCTTT
TRBJ2-5	once	TRBV18	TRBD1	14	CASSPGTVQETQYF	TGTGCCAGCTCACCCGGGACAGTCCAAGAGACCCAGTACTTC
TRBJ2-3	.	TRBV5-4	.	15	CASSLGLQNSDTQYF	TGTGCCAGCAGCCTGGGACTCCAAAACTCAGATACGCAGTATTTT